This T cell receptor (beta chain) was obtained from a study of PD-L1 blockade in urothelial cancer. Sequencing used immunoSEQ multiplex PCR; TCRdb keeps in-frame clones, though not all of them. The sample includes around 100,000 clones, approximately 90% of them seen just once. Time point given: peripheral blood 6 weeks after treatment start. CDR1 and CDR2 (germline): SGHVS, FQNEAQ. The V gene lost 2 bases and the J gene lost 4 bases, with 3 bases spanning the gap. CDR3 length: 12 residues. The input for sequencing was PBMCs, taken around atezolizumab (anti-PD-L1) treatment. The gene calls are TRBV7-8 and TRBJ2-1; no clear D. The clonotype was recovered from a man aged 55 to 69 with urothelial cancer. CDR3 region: CASSLRYNEQFF. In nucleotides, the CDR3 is TGTGCCAGCAGCTTACGGTACAATGAGCAGTTCTTC.